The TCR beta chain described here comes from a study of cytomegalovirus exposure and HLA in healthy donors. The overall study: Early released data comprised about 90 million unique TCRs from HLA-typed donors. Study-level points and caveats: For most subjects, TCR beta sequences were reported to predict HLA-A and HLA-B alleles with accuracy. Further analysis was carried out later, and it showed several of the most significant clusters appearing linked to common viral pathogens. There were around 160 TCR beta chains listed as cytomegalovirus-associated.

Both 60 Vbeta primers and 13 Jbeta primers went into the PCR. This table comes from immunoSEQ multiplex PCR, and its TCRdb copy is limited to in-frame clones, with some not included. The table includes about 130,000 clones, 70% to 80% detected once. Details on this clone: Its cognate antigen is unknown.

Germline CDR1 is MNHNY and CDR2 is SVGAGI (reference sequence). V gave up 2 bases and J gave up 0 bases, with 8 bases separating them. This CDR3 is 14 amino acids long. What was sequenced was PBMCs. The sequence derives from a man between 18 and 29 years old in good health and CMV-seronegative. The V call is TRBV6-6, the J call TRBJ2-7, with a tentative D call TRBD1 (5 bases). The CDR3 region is CASSYHQGSYEQYV. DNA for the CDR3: TGTGCCAGCAGTTACCACCAGGGCTCCTACGAGCAGTACGTC.